This is a list of T cell receptor beta chains from one sample in a study of OX40 agonist ivuxolimab in advanced cancers. Generated by immunoSEQ multiplex PCR, the TCRdb table keeps only in-frame clones and is missing some. The repertoire holds 85,000 to 100,000 clones, with around 94% as singletons. The sample here was CD4+ or CD8+ T cells sorted from blood, taken in a trial of the OX40 agonist ivuxolimab. These receptors were collected from an adult with an advanced solid tumor such as melanoma, head and neck, liver or kidney cancer. Each CDR3 is given with its conserved first and last residue. Fields, in order: D gene, clone size, V gene, J gene, CDR3 protein, CDR3 DNA. A D gene is named only where the DNA matches it firmly. Clone size, where shown, is once, few, many, or a class for clones that have expanded.

>-|-|TRBV2|TRBJ1-1
CASSGNTIPEAFF
TGTGCCAGCAGTGGGAACACCATTCCTGAAGCTTTCTTT
>-|-|TRBV7-9|TRBJ1-2
CASSLRGFYGYTF
TGTGCCAGCAGCTTAAGAGGGTTTTATGGCTACACCTTC
>-|-|TRBV10-3|TRBJ2-7
CAISGTYEQYF
TGTGCCATCAGTGGGACCTACGAGCAGTACTTC
>-|-|TRBV18|TRBJ1-1
CASSPVGGTEAFF
TGTGCCAGCTCTCCGGTGGGGGGCACTGAAGCTTTCTTT
>TRBD2|-|TRBV11-2|TRBJ2-1
CASSEQLTGGNEQFF
TGTGCCAGCAGCGAGCAGTTAACGGGGGGCAATGAGCAGTTCTTC
>-|once|TRBV7-8|TRBJ1-2
CASSLAVSWGQGGYTF
TGTGCCAGCAGCTTAGCGGTATCCTGGGGGCAAGGGGGCTACACCTTC
>TRBD2|-|TRBV27|TRBJ2-5
CASSSPGSGRARETQYF
TGTGCCAGCAGTTCCCCGGGTAGCGGGAGGGCCCGGGAGACCCAGTACTTC
>TRBD1|-|TRBV5-4|TRBJ1-2
CASRRAGTGVFYGYTF
TGTGCCAGCAGGCGAGCCGGGACAGGGGTATTCTATGGCTACACCTTC
>-|-|TRBV19|TRBJ1-1
CASSIASGQRSNTEAFF
TGTGCCAGTAGTATAGCATCCGGACAGAGGAGCAACACTGAAGCTTTCTTT
>-|-|TRBV28|TRBJ2-7
CASSPQVTPQAYF
TGTGCCAGCAGTCCCCAAGTGACGCCGCAGGCGTACTTC
>TRBD1|-|TRBV12-5|TRBJ1-1
CASGLTLASGQGDMNTEAFF
TGTGCTAGTGGTTTGACCCTTGCCTCGGGACAGGGTGATATGAACACTGAAGCTTTCTTT
>-|-|TRBV5-3|TRBJ1-1
CARSFPGRDQDTEAFF
TGTGCCAGAAGCTTTCCCGGCAGGGATCAGGACACTGAAGCTTTCTTT
>TRBD1|-|TRBV5-1|TRBJ2-3
CASSLDPGQGRDTQYF
TGCGCCAGCAGCCTGGATCCGGGACAGGGAAGGGATACGCAGTATTTT
>-|few|TRBV19|TRBJ1-3
CASSGPTHSGNTIYF
TGTGCCAGTAGTGGACCGACACACTCTGGAAACACCATATATTTT
>-|-|TRBV5-6|TRBJ1-6
CASSLVAGENSPLHF
TGTGCCAGCAGCTTGGTGGCAGGGGAAAATTCACCCCTCCACTTT
>TRBD1|-|TRBV6-5|TRBJ1-1
CASSYGVQGGTEAFF
TGTGCCAGCAGTTACGGGGTTCAGGGGGGCACTGAAGCTTTCTTT
>-|-|TRBV14|TRBJ1-2
CASSPTFTGSDGYTF
TGTGCCAGCTCTCCCACGTTCACAGGTTCCGATGGCTACACCTTC
>-|-|TRBV9|TRBJ2-7
CASSAGTAYSYEQYF
TGTGCCAGCAGCGCAGGGACGGCATACTCCTACGAGCAGTACTTC
>-|-|TRBV6-5|TRBJ2-7
CASSPRDEQYF
TGTGCCAGCAGCCCTAGGGACGAGCAGTACTTC
>-|-|TRBV5-6|TRBJ2-3
CASSLFRGADTQYF
TGTGCCAGCAGCTTGTTCAGGGGCGCTGATACGCAGTATTTT
>-|-|TRBV5-1|TRBJ2-2
CASSLWRDGELFF
TGCGCCAGCAGCTTGTGGAGGGACGGGGAGCTGTTTTTT
>-|-|TRBV21-1|TRBJ2-3
CASFKHARFLSTDTQYF
TGTGCCAGCTTTAAGCACGCCAGGTTCCTTTCGACGGATACGCAGTATTTT
>-|-|TRBV7-9|TRBJ2-2
CASSWGQNTGELFF
TGTGCCAGCAGCTGGGGACAGAACACCGGGGAGCTGTTTTTT
>TRBD1|-|TRBV7-2|TRBJ2-1
CASSQGTGASNEQFF
TGTGCCAGCAGCCAGGGGACAGGGGCTTCCAATGAGCAGTTCTTC
>-|-|TRBV7-2|TRBJ2-5
CASSLAARGGETQYF
TGTGCCAGCAGCTTAGCAGCCAGGGGTGGAGAGACCCAGTACTTC
>TRBD2|-|TRBV27|TRBJ2-1
CASSLRTSGGPTSYNEQFF
TGTGCCAGCAGTCTCCGGACTAGCGGGGGGCCGACATCCTACAATGAGCAGTTCTTC
>-|-|TRBV6-5|TRBJ2-1
CASSYSIGNEQFF
TGTGCCAGCAGTTACTCTATAGGAAATGAGCAGTTCTTC
>-|-|TRBV18|TRBJ2-7
CASSPGDYEQYF
TGTGCCAGCTCACCAGGAGACTACGAGCAGTACTTC
>TRBD1|-|TRBV28|TRBJ1-5
CASSLTGVRQPQHF
TGTGCCAGCAGCCTAACAGGGGTTAGGCAGCCCCAGCATTTT
>-|-|TRBV6-5|TRBJ1-4
CASSYSRSTNEKLFF
TGTGCCAGCAGTTACTCGAGGTCAACTAATGAAAAACTGTTTTTT
>-|-|TRBV28|TRBJ2-7
CASLWRLGDYEQYF
TGTGCCAGCTTGTGGCGTTTGGGGGACTACGAGCAGTACTTC
>TRBD2|-|TRBV27|TRBJ2-7
CASSLRGLASHEQYF
TGTGCCAGCAGTTTACGAGGACTAGCCTCCCACGAGCAGTACTTC
>TRBD2|-|TRBV10-1|TRBJ2-1
CASSLGLAGVNEQFF
TGCGCCAGCAGCCTAGGACTAGCGGGGGTGAATGAGCAGTTCTTC
>-|-|TRBV7-9|TRBJ2-2
CARAGNTGELFF
TGTGCCAGAGCAGGAAACACCGGGGAGCTGTTTTTT